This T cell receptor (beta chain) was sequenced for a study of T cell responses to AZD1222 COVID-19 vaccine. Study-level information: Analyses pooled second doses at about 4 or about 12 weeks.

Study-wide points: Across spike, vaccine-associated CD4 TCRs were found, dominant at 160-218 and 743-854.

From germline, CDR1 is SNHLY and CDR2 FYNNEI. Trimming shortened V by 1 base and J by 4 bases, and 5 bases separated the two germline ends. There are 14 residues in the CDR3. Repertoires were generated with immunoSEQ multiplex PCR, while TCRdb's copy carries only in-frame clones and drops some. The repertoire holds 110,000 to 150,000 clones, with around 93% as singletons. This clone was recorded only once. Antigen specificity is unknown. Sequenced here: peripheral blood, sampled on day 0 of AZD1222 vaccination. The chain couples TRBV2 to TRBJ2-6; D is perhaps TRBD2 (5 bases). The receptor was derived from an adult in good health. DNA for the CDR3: TGTGCCAGCAGTGAAGTAGCGGGGGCCAACGTCCTGACTTTC. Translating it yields CASSEVAGANVLTF.